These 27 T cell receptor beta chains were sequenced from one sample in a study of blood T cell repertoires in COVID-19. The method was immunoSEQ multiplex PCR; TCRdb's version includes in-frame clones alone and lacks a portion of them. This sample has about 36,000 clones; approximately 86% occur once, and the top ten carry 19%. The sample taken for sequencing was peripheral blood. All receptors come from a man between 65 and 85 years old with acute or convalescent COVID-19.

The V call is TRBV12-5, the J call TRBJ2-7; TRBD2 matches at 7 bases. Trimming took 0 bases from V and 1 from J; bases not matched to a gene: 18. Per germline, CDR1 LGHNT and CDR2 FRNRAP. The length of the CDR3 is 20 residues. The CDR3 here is CASGLVRIAGEGPYSYEQYF. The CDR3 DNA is TGTGCTAGTGGTTTGGTAAGGATTGCGGGAGAAGGGCCCTATTCCTACGAGCAGTACTTC.

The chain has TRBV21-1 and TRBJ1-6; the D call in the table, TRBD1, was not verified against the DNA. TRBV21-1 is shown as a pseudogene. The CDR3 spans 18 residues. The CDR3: CASSSPGGGCLRNSPLHF. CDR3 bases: TGTGCCAGCAGCTCCCCAGGAGGGGGCTGCCTTAGAAATTCACCCCTCCACTTT.

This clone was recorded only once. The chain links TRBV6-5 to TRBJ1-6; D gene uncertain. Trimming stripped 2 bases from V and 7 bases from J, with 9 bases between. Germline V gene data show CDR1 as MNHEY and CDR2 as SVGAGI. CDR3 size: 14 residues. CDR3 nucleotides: TGTGCCAGCAGTTACAGCCCTCCCAATTCACCCCTCCACTTT. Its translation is CASSYSPPNSPLHF.

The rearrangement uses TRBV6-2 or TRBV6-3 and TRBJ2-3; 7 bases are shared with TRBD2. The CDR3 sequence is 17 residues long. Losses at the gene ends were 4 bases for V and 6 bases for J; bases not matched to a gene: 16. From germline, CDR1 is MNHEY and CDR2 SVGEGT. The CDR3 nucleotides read TGTGCCAGCAGTTCCACCCGTACTAGCGCCCACAGGGATACGCAGTATTTT. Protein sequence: CASSSTRTSAHRDTQYF.

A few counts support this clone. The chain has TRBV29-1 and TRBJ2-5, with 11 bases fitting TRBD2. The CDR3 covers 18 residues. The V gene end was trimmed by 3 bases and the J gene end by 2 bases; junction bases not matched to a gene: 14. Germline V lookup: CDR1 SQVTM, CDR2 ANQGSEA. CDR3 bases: TGCAGCGTTGAGGGGACAGTCCTGACTAGCGGGACTCAAGAGACCCAGTACTTC. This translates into CSVEGTVLTSGTQETQYF.

For the CDR3, the DNA is TGTGCCAGCAGTGGGGAGCGGGAGTTGTCCCACGAGCAGTACTTC. Translated, it gives CASSGERELSHEQYF. The V and J genes are TRBV25-1 and TRBJ2-7; 8 positions match TRBD2. Germline V CDR1 and CDR2: MGHDK, SYGVNS. After removal of 4 bases from V and 5 bases from J, the junction contained 10 bases not matched to a gene. The CDR3 sequence is 15 residues long.

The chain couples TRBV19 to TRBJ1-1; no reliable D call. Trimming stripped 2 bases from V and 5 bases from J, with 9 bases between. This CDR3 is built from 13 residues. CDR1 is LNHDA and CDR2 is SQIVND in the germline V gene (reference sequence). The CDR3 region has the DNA TGTGCCAGTAGTATAAACGGACTGACTGAAGCTTTCTTT. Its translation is CASSINGLTEAFF.

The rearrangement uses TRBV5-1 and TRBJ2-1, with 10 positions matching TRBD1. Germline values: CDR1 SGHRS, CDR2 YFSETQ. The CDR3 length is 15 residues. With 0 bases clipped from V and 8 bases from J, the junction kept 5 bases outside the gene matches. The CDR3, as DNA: TGCGCCAGCAGCTTGGGACAGGGGGCTTTCGATGAGCAGTTCTTC. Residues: CASSLGQGAFDEQFF.

The CDR3 loop reads CASSPGQPSYNSPLHF. Written as DNA, the CDR3 is TGTGCCAGCTCACCAGGACAGCCCTCCTATAATTCACCCCTCCACTTT. This rearrangement joins TRBV18 to TRBJ1-6, with a weak D call TRBD1 (6 bases). Germline V gene sequence: CDR1 KGHSH, CDR2 LQKENI. CDR3 length: 16 residues. V dropped 2 bases and J dropped 0 bases, with 8 bases sitting between them.

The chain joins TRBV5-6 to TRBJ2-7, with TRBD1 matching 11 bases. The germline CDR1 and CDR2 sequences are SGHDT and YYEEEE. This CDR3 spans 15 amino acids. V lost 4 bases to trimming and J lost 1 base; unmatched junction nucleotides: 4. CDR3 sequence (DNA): TGTGCCAGCAGCCCAGGACAGGGGGCTTCCTACGAGCAGTACTTC. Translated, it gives CASSPGQGASYEQYF. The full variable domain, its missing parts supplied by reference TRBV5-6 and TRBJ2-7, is DAGVTQSPTHLIKTRGQQVTLRCSPKSGHDTVSWYQQALGQGPQFIFQYYEEEERQRGNFPDRFSGHQFPNYSSELNVNALLLGDSALYLCASSPGQGASYEQYFGPGTRLTVT.

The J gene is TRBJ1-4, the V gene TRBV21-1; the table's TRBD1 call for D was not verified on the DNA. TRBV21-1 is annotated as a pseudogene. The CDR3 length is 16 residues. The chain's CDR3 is CASSSRTGEGREKLFF. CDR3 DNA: TGTGCCAGCAGCTCCCGGACAGGGGAGGGTAGGGAAAAACTGTTTTTT.

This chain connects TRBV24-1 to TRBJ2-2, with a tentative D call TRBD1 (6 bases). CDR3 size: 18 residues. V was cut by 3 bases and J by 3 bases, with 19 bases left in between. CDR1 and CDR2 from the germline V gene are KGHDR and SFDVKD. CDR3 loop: CATSDPTGILGDTGELFF. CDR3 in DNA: TGTGCCACCAGTGATCCCACAGGGATATTGGGCGACACCGGGGAGCTGTTTTTT.

CDR3: CASSLTDRAINKNIQYF. The CDR3 nucleotides are TGCGCCAGCAGCTTAACGGACAGGGCGATAAACAAAAACATTCAGTACTTC. The rearrangement uses TRBV5-1 and TRBJ2-4, with TRBD1 matching over 8 bases. The V and J ends lost 2 bases and 3 bases, in that order; junction bases with no gene match: 10. Looked up from germline, CDR1 is SGHRS and CDR2 is YFSETQ. The CDR3 is 17 amino acids.

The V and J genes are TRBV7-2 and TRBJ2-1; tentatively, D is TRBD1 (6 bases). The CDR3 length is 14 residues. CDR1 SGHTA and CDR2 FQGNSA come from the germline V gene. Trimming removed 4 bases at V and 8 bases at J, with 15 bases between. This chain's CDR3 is CASSSGGRGYEQFF. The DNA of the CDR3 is TGTGCCAGCAGCTCCGGAGGCAGGGGCTATGAGCAGTTCTTC.

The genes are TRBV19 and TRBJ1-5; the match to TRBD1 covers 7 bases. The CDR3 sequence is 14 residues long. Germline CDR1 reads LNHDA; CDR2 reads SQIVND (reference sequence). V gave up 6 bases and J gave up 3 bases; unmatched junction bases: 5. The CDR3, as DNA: TGTGCCAGTAGCATCACAGGGGACAATCAGCCCCAGCATTTT. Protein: CASSITGDNQPQHF.

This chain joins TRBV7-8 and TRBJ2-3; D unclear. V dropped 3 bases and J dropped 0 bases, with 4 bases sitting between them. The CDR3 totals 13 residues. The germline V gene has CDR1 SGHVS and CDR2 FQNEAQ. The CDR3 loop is CASSFGSTDTQYF. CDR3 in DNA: TGTGCCAGCAGCTTCGGGAGCACAGATACGCAGTATTTT.

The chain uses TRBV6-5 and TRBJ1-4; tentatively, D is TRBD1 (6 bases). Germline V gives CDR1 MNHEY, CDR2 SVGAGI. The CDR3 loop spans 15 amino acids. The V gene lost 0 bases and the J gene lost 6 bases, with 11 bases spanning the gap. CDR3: CASSYSGARDEKLFF. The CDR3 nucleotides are TGTGCCAGCAGTTACTCGGGGGCGAGGGATGAAAAACTGTTTTTT.

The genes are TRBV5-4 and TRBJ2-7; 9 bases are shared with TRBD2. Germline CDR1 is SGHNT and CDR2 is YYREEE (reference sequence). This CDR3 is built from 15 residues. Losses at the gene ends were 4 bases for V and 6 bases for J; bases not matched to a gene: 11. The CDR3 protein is CASSPTSGTVIEQYF. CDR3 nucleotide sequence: TGTGCCAGCAGCCCGACTAGCGGAACAGTAATCGAGCAGTACTTC.

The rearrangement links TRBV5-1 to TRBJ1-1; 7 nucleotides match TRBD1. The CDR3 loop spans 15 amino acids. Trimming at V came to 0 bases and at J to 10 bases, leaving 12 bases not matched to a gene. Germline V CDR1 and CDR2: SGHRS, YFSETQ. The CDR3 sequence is CASSLGAGGEVGAFF. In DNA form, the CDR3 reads TGCGCCAGCAGCTTGGGGGCAGGGGGAGAGGTGGGAGCTTTCTTT.

The CDR3 DNA sequence: TGTGCCAGCAGCCAAACAGGGGGCTCTGGAAACACCATATATTTT. Protein sequence: CASSQTGGSGNTIYF. The chain has TRBV4-2 and TRBJ1-3; 8 positions match TRBD1. Looked up from germline, CDR1 is LGHNA and CDR2 is YNFKEQ. With 2 bases clipped from V and 0 bases from J, the junction kept 0 bases outside the gene matches. The CDR3 covers 15 residues.

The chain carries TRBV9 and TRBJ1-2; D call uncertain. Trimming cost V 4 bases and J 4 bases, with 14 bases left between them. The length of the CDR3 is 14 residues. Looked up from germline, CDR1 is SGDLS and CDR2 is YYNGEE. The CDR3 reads CASSLTTATYGYTF. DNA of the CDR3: TGTGCCAGCAGCCTTACGACTGCAACCTATGGCTACACCTTC.

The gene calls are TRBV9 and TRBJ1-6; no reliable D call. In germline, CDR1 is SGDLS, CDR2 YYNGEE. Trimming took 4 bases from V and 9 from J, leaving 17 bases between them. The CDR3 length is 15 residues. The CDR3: CASSFSYDQSSPLHF. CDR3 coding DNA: TGTGCCAGCAGCTTTAGCTATGACCAGTCTTCACCCCTCCACTTT.

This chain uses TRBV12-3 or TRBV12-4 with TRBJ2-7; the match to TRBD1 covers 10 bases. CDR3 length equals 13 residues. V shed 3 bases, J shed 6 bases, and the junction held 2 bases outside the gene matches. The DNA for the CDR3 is TGTGCCAGCAGTTTTCGGGACAGGGGCGAGCAGTACTTC. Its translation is CASSFRDRGEQYF.

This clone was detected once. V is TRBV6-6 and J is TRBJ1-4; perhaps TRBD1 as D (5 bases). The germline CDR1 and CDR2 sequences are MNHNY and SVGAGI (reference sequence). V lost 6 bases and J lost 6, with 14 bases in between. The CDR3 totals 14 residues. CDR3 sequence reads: CASREISRDEKLFF. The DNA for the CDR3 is TGTGCCAGCAGAGAAATTAGCAGGGATGAAAAACTGTTTTTT.

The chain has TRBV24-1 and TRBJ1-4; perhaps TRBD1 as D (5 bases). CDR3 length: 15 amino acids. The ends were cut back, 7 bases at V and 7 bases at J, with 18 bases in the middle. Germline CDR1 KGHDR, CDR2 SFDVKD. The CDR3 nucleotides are TGTGCCACCAGCGGAGACCAGGGAGGTGTTGAAAAACTGTTTTTT. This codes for CATSGDQGGVEKLFF.

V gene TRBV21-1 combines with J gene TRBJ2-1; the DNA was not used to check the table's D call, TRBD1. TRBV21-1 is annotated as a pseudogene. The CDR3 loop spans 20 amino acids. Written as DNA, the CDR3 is TGTGCCAGCAGCAAACCCCAGACAGGGAAAGCACTTACTGCCAACAATGAGCAGTTCTTC. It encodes CASSKPQTGKALTANNEQFF.

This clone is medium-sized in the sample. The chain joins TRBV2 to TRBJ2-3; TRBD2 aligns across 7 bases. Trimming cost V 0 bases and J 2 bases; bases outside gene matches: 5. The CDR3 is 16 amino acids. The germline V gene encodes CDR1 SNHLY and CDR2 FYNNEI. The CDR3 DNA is TGTGCCAGCAGTGAAGCGGGTGGGAGGGACACAGATACGCAGTATTTT. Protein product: CASSEAGGRDTDTQYF.